The clone carrying this T cell receptor (beta chain) was detected a few times. The germline CDR1 and CDR2 sequences are SGHRS and YFSETQ. The CDR3 sequence is 15 residues long. Trimming took 1 base from V and 7 from J, leaving 12 bases between them. Profiled with immunoSEQ multiplex PCR; TCRdb holds only in-frame clones, not every one. The sample consists of approximately 100,000 clones, over 60% of them appearing once. The data are from a study of blood T cell repertoires in COVID-19. The wider study: The United States, Italy and Spain provided the acute and convalescent COVID-19 samples. Nucleic acid was either cDNA or gDNA, and it came from T cells, B-cell-depleted T cells, or PBMCs.

This receptor was identified in a human donor in a cohort sampled during active or convalescent COVID-19. The chain has TRBV5-1 and TRBJ1-6, with D hard to call. The sequenced material came from peripheral blood. CDR3 sequence (DNA): TGCGCCAGCAGCTTGATTGGCACCGGGAATTCACCCCTCCACTTT. Residues: CASSLIGTGNSPLHF.